These 4 T cell receptor beta chains were sequenced from one sample in a study of T cell responses to AZD1222 COVID-19 vaccine. TCRdb's table, derived via immunoSEQ multiplex PCR, lists solely in-frame clones and lacks some. This repertoire shows tens of thousands of clones, around 90% found once; its top ten account for less than 5.5%. The sample consisted of peripheral blood, taken on day 0 of MenACWY control vaccination. The source is an adult in good health.

The rearrangement uses TRBV11-2 and TRBJ1-2, with TRBD1 matching over 7 bases. Germline V CDR1 and CDR2: SGHAT, FQNNGV. CDR3 length: 15 amino acids. V was pared by 0 bases and J by 6 bases, with 7 bases of the junction left unmatched. The CDR3 protein is CASSLEYRGLNGYTF. The DNA for the CDR3 is TGTGCCAGCAGCTTAGAATACAGGGGCTTAAATGGCTACACCTTC.

V gene TRBV9 combines with J gene TRBJ1-2; TRBD1 is a possible D gene (6 bases). Looked up from germline, CDR1 is SGDLS and CDR2 is YYNGEE. V lost 0 bases, J lost 1 base, and 19 bases lay in between. This CDR3 has 18 amino acids. CDR3 DNA sequence: TGTGCCAGCAGCGTAGCGCTCGGGACACCGGAATTTAACTATGGCTACACCTTC. This translates into CASSVALGTPEFNYGYTF.

This chain uses TRBV7-2 with TRBJ1-4; D gene unclear. Germline V gene sequence: CDR1 SGHTA, CDR2 FQGNSA. Trimming shortened V by 1 base and J by 5 bases, and 11 bases separated the two germline ends. The CDR3 length is 15 residues. CDR3 coding DNA: TGTGCCAGCAGCTTAGATCCGGGAATGAATGAAAAACTGTTTTTT. Its translation: CASSLDPGMNEKLFF.

The chain links TRBV5-6 to TRBJ2-7; possible D gene TRBD1, 5 bases. The CDR3 consists of 12 residues. Germline CDR1 and CDR2: SGHDT and YYEEEE. Deletions cut 4 bases from V and 2 bases from J, with 7 bases between. The CDR3 spells CASSDSPYEQYF. The CDR3 coding sequence is TGTGCCAGCAGCGACAGCCCCTACGAGCAGTACTTC.